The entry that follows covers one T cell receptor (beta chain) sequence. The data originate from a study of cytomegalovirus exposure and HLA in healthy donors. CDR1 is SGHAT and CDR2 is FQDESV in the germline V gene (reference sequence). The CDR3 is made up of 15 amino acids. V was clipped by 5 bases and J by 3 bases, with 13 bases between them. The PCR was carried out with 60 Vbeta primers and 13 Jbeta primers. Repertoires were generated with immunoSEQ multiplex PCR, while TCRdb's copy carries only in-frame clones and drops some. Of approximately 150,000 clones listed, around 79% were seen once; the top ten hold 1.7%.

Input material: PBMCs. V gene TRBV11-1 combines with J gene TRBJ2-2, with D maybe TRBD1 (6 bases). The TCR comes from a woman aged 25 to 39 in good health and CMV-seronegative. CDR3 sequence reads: CASSPLAGDTGELFF. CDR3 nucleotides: TGTGCCAGCAGCCCCTTGGCAGGGGACACCGGGGAGCTGTTTTTT.